The rows below give T cell receptor beta chains drawn from one sample of a study of OX40 agonist ivuxolimab in advanced cancers. Sequenced by immunoSEQ multiplex PCR; TCRdb stores in-frame clones only, minus some. The top ten clones hold about 0.57% of a sample with tens of thousands of clones, 87% of them seen once. Sequenced here: CD4+ or CD8+ T cells sorted from blood, sampled in a trial of the OX40 agonist ivuxolimab. All receptors come from an adult with an advanced solid tumor such as melanoma, head and neck, liver or kidney cancer. CDR3s leave out the opening cysteine and the closing phenylalanine or tryptophan.

cdr3_aa,j_call,v_call
ASRTGTGGRNQPQH,TRBJ1-5,TRBV19
SVGDRADYEQY,TRBJ2-7,TRBV29-1
ASSLRQGKDTQY,TRBJ2-3,TRBV27
AWSVASLGPRNEQF,TRBJ2-1,TRBV30
ASSNQLAGARSYEQY,TRBJ2-7,TRBV21-1
ASSFSGGAEETQY,TRBJ2-5,TRBV7-3
SVGSYEQY,TRBJ2-7,TRBV29-1
ASSEAGDGYEQY,NA,TRBV6-1
ASSGDFDNEQF,TRBJ2-1,TRBV19
ASRRLRLAHSYEQY,TRBJ2-7,TRBV6-6
SASRSYEQY,TRBJ2-7,TRBV20-1
ASCSILGEDSPLH,TRBJ1-6,TRBV10-2
ASSLVSQGAYEQY,TRBJ2-7,TRBV7-2
ASSSSTGLSYGYT,TRBJ1-2,TRBV28
ASSIGTNEQF,TRBJ2-1,TRBV19
ASSLTGGPGYEQY,TRBJ2-7,TRBV27
ASSPAGRSNQPQH,TRBJ1-5,TRBV18
ASSSGTGGQQPQH,TRBJ1-5,TRBV19
AWSMTGGGYT,TRBJ1-2,TRBV30
ASSFNQGYPLYGYT,TRBJ1-2,TRBV27
ASSPDRVPYEQY,TRBJ2-7,TRBV4-1
ASSQTGAEAF,TRBJ1-1,TRBV6-5
ASSLLGQETQY,TRBJ2-5,TRBV5-6
ASTGTPGNTIY,TRBJ1-3,TRBV5-1
ASSLVGVNYGYT,TRBJ1-2,TRBV7-9
ASREGSGSNQPQH,TRBJ1-5,TRBV6-1
ASSLAEQATDTQY,TRBJ2-3,TRBV7-8
AWSRVAETQY,TRBJ2-5,TRBV30
ASSYSGGRYGYT,TRBJ1-2,TRBV6-5
ASSGGQGFGDGYT,TRBJ1-2,TRBV5-1